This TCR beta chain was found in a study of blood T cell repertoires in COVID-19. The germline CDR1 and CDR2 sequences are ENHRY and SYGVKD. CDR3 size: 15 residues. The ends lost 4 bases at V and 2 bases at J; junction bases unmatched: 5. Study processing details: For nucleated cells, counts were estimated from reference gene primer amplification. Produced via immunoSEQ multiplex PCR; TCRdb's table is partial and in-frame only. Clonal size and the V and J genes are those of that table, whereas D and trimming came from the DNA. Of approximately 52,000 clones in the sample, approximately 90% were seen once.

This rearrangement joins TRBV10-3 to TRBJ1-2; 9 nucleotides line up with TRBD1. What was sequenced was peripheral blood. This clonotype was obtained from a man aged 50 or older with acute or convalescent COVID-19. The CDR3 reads CAISGGTGQNYGYTF. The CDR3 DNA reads TGTGCCATCAGTGGGGGGACAGGGCAGAACTATGGCTACACCTTC.